A selection of T cell receptor beta chains follows, all from one sample in a study of blood T cell repertoires in COVID-19. The method was immunoSEQ multiplex PCR; TCRdb's version includes in-frame clones alone and lacks a portion of them. The table has fewer than 350,000 clones, around nine tenths seen once. The sequencing input was peripheral blood. These receptors were obtained from a man in his forties or fifties with active or convalescent COVID-19. Each CDR3 is given with its conserved first and last residue. D genes are given only for firm matches. Not all rows give a size; the values are once, few, many and, for expanded clones, a class.

NA	TRBJ2-7	NA	TRBV5-5	TGTGCCAGCAGCTCTTATTACGAGCAGTACTTC	CASSSYYEQYF
NA	TRBJ1-5	once	TRBV7-8	TGTGCCAGCAGCTTAGAGAGAAATCAGCCCCAGCATTTT	CASSLERNQPQHF
NA	TRBJ2-5	few	TRBV29-1	TGCAGCGTTGAGGTCGGGGAGACCCAGTACTTC	CSVEVGETQYF
TRBD1	TRBJ1-5	NA	TRBV6-5	TGTGCCAGCAGTTACTCCGGGACAGGGGATCAGCCCCAGCATTTT	CASSYSGTGDQPQHF
NA	TRBJ1-1	NA	TRBV27	TGTGCCAGCAGTTTATCGGTCTCGGGTAACACTGAAGCTTTCTTT	CASSLSVSGNTEAFF
NA	TRBJ1-4	NA	TRBV5-5	TGTGCCAGCAGCTTGGAGCCCGCTAATGAAAAACTGTTTTTT	CASSLEPANEKLFF
TRBD1	TRBJ2-7	NA	TRBV11-3	TGTGCCAGCAGCTATGGGACAGAATACGAGCAGTACTTC	CASSYGTEYEQYF
NA	TRBJ2-4	NA	TRBV27	TGTGCCAGCAGTTCTACCGGACATGCCAAAAACATTCAGTACTTC	CASSSTGHAKNIQYF
NA	TRBJ1-1	NA	TRBV19	TGTGCCAGTAGTCCCGACACAGGGTACACTGAAGCTTTCTTT	CASSPDTGYTEAFF
NA	TRBJ1-2	NA	TRBV2	TGTGCCAGCAGCCCCACAGTCTATGGCTACACCTTC	CASSPTVYGYTF
NA	TRBJ1-2	NA	TRBV6-5	TGTGCCAGCACCGGGGGTAGTGGCTACACCTTC	CASTGGSGYTF
NA	TRBJ1-1	NA	TRBV6-5	TGTGCCAGCAGCCCAGGTGGGGGGGAAGCTTTCTTT	CASSPGGGEAFF
NA	TRBJ2-6	NA	TRBV5-1	TGCGCCAGCAGCCAGGACTTCTCTGGGGCCAACGTCCTGACTTTC	CASSQDFSGANVLTF
TRBD1	TRBJ1-5	NA	TRBV7-2	TGTGCCAGCCGCTGGGACAGGGGTAATCAGCCCCAGCATTTT	CASRWDRGNQPQHF
TRBD2	TRBJ2-1	NA	TRBV30	TGTGCCTGCAAGACTAGCGGGAGACGTCATGAGCAGTTCTTC	CACKTSGRRHEQFF
NA	TRBJ2-3	NA	TRBV24-1	TGTGCCACCTCTAGGCAAAGGGGACTCACAGATACGCAGTATTTT	CATSRQRGLTDTQYF
TRBD1	TRBJ1-5	NA	TRBV18	TGTGCCAGCTCCAAGGACAGGAATCAGCCCCAGCATTTT	CASSKDRNQPQHF
NA	TRBJ1-3	NA	TRBV19	TGTGCCAGTAGTTGGGGGACTTTTTTCGGAAACACCATATATTTT	CASSWGTFFGNTIYF
NA	TRBJ1-5	NA	TRBV6-5	TGTGCCAGAGCCCGGGAAGGACCGAATCAGCCCCAGCATTTT	CARAREGPNQPQHF
NA	TRBJ1-2	NA	TRBV24-1	TGTGCCACCAGTGATCCCGACGGTATAGGGGCTACTGGCTACACCTTC	CATSDPDGIGATGYTF
NA	TRBJ1-1	NA	TRBV7-3	TGTGCCAGCAGCTTGGCAGGTAACACTGAAGCTTTCTTT	CASSLAGNTEAFF
NA	TRBJ2-2	NA	TRBV10-3	TGTGCCATCAGTGACTTTAAGAACACCGGGGAGCTGTTTTTT	CAISDFKNTGELFF
TRBD1	TRBJ1-4	NA	TRBV24-1	TGTGCCACCCGACAGGGAAATAATGAAAAACTGTTTTTT	CATRQGNNEKLFF
NA	TRBJ1-5	NA	TRBV30	TGTGCCTGGAGTTCAAGAGGGAACAATCAGCCCCAGCATTTT	CAWSSRGNNQPQHF
TRBD1	TRBJ1-4	NA	TRBV28	TGTGCCAGCAGCCGCCCCGCCGGGACAGTTGAAAAACTGTTTTTT	CASSRPAGTVEKLFF
NA	TRBJ1-1	NA	TRBV3-1/TRBV3-2	TGTGCCAGCAGCCAAGGAACCGGGGGCACTGAAGCTTTCTTT	CASSQGTGGTEAFF
NA	TRBJ2-7	NA	TRBV18	TGTGCCAGCTCACCCTCCGGGGAGACTTACGAGCAGTACTTC	CASSPSGETYEQYF
NA	TRBJ1-1	NA	TRBV10-3	TGTGCCATCAGTGTTAAACAGATGAACACTGAAGCTTTCTTT	CAISVKQMNTEAFF
NA	TRBJ2-4	NA	TRBV19	TGTGCCAGTACCCCCGGGGAAAACATTCAGTACTTC	CASTPGENIQYF
NA	TRBJ1-2	NA	TRBV28	TGTGCCAGCAGTTTACCCGACAGCTACAATGGCTACACCTTC	CASSLPDSYNGYTF
TRBD1	TRBJ2-2	NA	TRBV25-1	TGTGCCAGCAGTGGAGGGGACAGGGCGGGCACCGGGGAGCTGTTTTTT	CASSGGDRAGTGELFF
TRBD1	TRBJ2-1	NA	TRBV24-1	TGTGCCACCAGTCTTGGGGACAGGCGATACAATGAGCAGTTCTTC	CATSLGDRRYNEQFF
TRBD1	TRBJ1-2	NA	TRBV7-9	TGTGCCAGCAGTTCAAGACAGGGCGGAGGCTACACCTTC	CASSSRQGGGYTF
NA	TRBJ2-2	NA	TRBV19	TGTGCCAGTAGTCCCACGACAAACACCGGGGAGCTGTTTTTT	CASSPTTNTGELFF
NA	TRBJ1-1	NA	TRBV30	TGTGCCTGGATAGGACACCGAAACACTGAAGCTTTCTTT	CAWIGHRNTEAFF
NA	TRBJ1-5	NA	TRBV27	TGTGCCAGCACCCCGGGGGGTAGCAATCAGCCCCAGCATTTT	CASTPGGSNQPQHF
TRBD1	TRBJ1-5	NA	TRBV19	TGTGCCAGTAGTATTGACAGGGCGGGCCGAGGCAATCAGCCCCAGCATTTT	CASSIDRAGRGNQPQHF
NA	TRBJ1-1	NA	TRBV6-5	TGTGCCAGCAGCCCGAGTTTGAACACTGAAGCTTTCTTT	CASSPSLNTEAFF
NA	TRBJ2-7	NA	TRBV7-2	TGTGCCAGCAGCTTATTCCTTCCCTCCTACGAGCAGTACTTC	CASSLFLPSYEQYF
NA	TRBJ2-1	NA	TRBV7-9	TGTGCCAGCAGCTTAGAATCCCGTGTTCGGGATGAGCAGTTCTTC	CASSLESRVRDEQFF
NA	TRBJ1-4	NA	TRBV6-5	TGTGCCAGCAGTTTACATGGGCCTAATGAAAAACTGTTTTTT	CASSLHGPNEKLFF
NA	TRBJ2-3	once	TRBV6-5	TGTGCCAGCAGTTACTCATTGGCGGGCACAGATACGCAGTATTTT	CASSYSLAGTDTQYF
TRBD2	TRBJ2-3	NA	TRBV15	TGTGCCACCAGCGGGGGGGGACTAGCCAATACGCAGTATTTT	CATSGGGLANTQYF
NA	TRBJ2-3	NA	TRBV20-1	TGCAGTGCTAGTTTTGGCGGGACAGCTACAGATACGCAGTATTTT	CSASFGGTATDTQYF
NA	TRBJ1-2	NA	TRBV5-6	TGTGCCAGCAGCTTGGGGGACTTGTACTATGGCTACACCTTC	CASSLGDLYYGYTF
NA	TRBJ1-1	few	TRBV29-1	TGCAGCGTCGCAGGGTGGGGGAACACTGAAGCTTTCTTT	CSVAGWGNTEAFF
NA	TRBJ2-7	NA	TRBV2	TGTGCCAGCAGTGGACAGTCCTACGAGCAGTACTTC	CASSGQSYEQYF
NA	TRBJ2-5	NA	TRBV4-1	TGCGCCAGCAGCCCTGGACAAGGAGTGGGAGAGACCCAGTACTTC	CASSPGQGVGETQYF
NA	TRBJ2-1	once	TRBV5-6	TGTGCCAGCAGCTTGATTGCAGCCGGGGGTCCAAATAAGCAGTTCTTC	CASSLIAAGGPNKQFF
TRBD1	TRBJ2-5	once	TRBV12-3/TRBV12-4	TGTGCCAGCACTGGGGACAGCCAAGAGACCCAGTACTTC	CASTGDSQETQYF
TRBD1	TRBJ1-1	NA	TRBV7-2	TGTGCCAGCAGCTTAGGATTGGGAAGGGGGCAAATAGAGGTAACTGAAGCTTTCTTT	CASSLGLGRGQIEVTEAFF
NA	TRBJ2-3	NA	TRBV24-1	TGTGCCACCAGTGACGACTGGCCCGCCTCTAGCACAGATACGCAGTATTTT	CATSDDWPASSTDTQYF
TRBD1	TRBJ2-2	NA	TRBV10-2	TGCGCCAGCAGTACGGACAGGGCCCTCACCGGGGAGCTGTTTTTT	CASSTDRALTGELFF
TRBD1	TRBJ2-1	NA	TRBV6-6	TGTGCCAGCAGTCACCCCGGGACAGAGGTTGGAAATGAGCAGTTCTTC	CASSHPGTEVGNEQFF
NA	TRBJ2-3	NA	TRBV6-2/TRBV6-3	TGTGCCAGCAGTCGGAGAGATACGCAGTATTTT	CASSRRDTQYF
TRBD1	TRBJ1-4	once	TRBV27	TGTGCCAGCAGTCCAGGGGGCGTGGGTGAAAAACTGTTTTTT	CASSPGGVGEKLFF
TRBD1	TRBJ1-1	NA	TRBV2	TGTGCCAGCAGTGAAAACCAACAGGGGGCGGGATGGGCTTTCTTT	CASSENQQGAGWAFF
NA	TRBJ2-5	NA	TRBV18	TGTGCCAGCTCGGGTTCGGGGGAGACCCAGTACTTC	CASSGSGETQYF
NA	TRBJ1-5	NA	TRBV5-1	TGCGCCAGCAGCGCTCCGGGACTACGGGGCAATCAGCCCCAGCATTTT	CASSAPGLRGNQPQHF